This T cell receptor beta chain is from a study of blood T cell repertoires in COVID-19. Overall study: T cells, B-cell-depleted T cells, or PBMCs supplied cDNA or gDNA.

Allocation to cohorts depended on clinical history reported by the participants. What the recovered Cohort 3 donors had was two negative PCRs, clearance, or symptom resolution. Germline V CDR1 and CDR2: LGHNA, YSLEER. The CDR3 extends over 16 amino acids. V dropped 4 bases and J dropped 4 bases, with 17 bases sitting between them. Study processing details: Reference gene primer amplification in the assay estimated nucleated cell counts. TCRdb keeps only in-frame clones here, not all; method: immunoSEQ multiplex PCR. Clone size and the V and J calls come from that table; the DNA yielded D and trimming. This sample has some 240,000 clones, with 80% to 85% found just once.

This sequence was found in a man aged 45 to 65 who had recovered from COVID-19. This chain uses TRBV4-3 with TRBJ2-1; weak D call: TRBD1 (6 bases). Sequencing used PBMCs or T cells enriched from blood (not recorded which). CDR3 protein: CASSLDWQGKYNEQFF. CDR3 sequence (DNA): TGCGCCAGCAGCCTAGATTGGCAGGGGAAATACAATGAGCAGTTCTTC.